The count of the clone carrying this T cell receptor beta chain is one. The data stem from a study of blood T cell repertoires in COVID-19. Background on the study: Donors in the United States, Italy and Spain gave samples during acute or convalescent COVID-19. T cells, B-cell-depleted T cells, or PBMCs provided the cDNA or gDNA that served as material.

CDR3 length: 14 residues. In germline, CDR1 is SGHRS, CDR2 YFSETQ. Trimming took 2 bases from V and 0 from J, leaving 5 bases between them. Authors' methods: Counts of nucleated cells, estimated from reference gene primer amplification, were obtained. The assay was immunoSEQ multiplex PCR, and TCRdb's table has in-frame clones only and misses some. The V and J calls and the clone size are those of that table, but D and trimming were determined from the DNA. The data contain roughly 78,000 clones, around nine tenths of them seen just once; the ten biggest clones take up more than 1.5%. The clonotype was recovered from a woman in her fifties or sixties with acute or convalescent COVID-19. The chain has TRBV5-1 and TRBJ1-4; the D is unclear. What was sequenced was peripheral blood. In DNA form, the CDR3 reads TGCGCCAGCAGCTTCCATTCAACTAATGAAAAACTGTTTTTT. Translated: CASSFHSTNEKLFF.